Following are 19 T cell receptor beta chains from one sample sequenced in a study of cytotoxic CD8 clonotypes in ibrutinib-treated CLL. Assay used: immunoSEQ multiplex PCR; TCRdb lists only in-frame clones, some missing. This sample has about 150,000 clones; 60% to 85% occur once, and the top ten carry 4.5% to 6.5%. The sequenced sample was PBMCs, obtained after 24 months of ibrutinib treatment. These receptors all stem from a human donor with chronic lymphocytic leukemia.

This clone was counted between two and nine times. V usage is TRBV27 and J usage is TRBJ1-2; TRBD1 is a possible D gene (6 bases). The CDR3 contains 13 residues. V was shortened by 6 bases and J by 6 bases, with 14 bases between the two germline ends. Germline loops: CDR1 MNHEY, CDR2 SMNVEV (reference sequence). The CDR3 DNA sequence: TGTGCCAGCAGGCATACAGGGTCCCATGGCTACACCTTC. Its translation is CASRHTGSHGYTF.

The gene calls are TRBV7-2 and TRBJ2-2, with D maybe TRBD1 (6 bases). This CDR3 spans 14 amino acids. V lost 5 bases and J 2 bases, leaving 9 bases between the germline ends. Germline CDR1 and CDR2: SGHTA and FQGNSA. The CDR3 sequence: CASSRDTNTGELFF. The CDR3 region has the DNA TGTGCCAGCAGCCGGGACACCAACACCGGGGAGCTGTTTTTT.

CDR3 coding DNA: TGCGCCAGCAGCCAAGAAGGGTGGGAGGAGCAGTACTTC. Encoded protein: CASSQEGWEEQYF. The chain carries TRBV4-3 and TRBJ2-7; possibly TRBD2 for D (5 bases). Germline V gives CDR1 LGHNA, CDR2 YSLEER. With 0 bases removed from V and 7 bases from J, the gap between germline ends came to 10 bases. CDR3 length: 13 amino acids.

The chain links TRBV7-9 to TRBJ1-1; no definite D call. Germline values: CDR1 SEHNR, CDR2 FQNEAQ (reference sequence). V lost 1 base to trimming and J lost 1 base, with 7 bases between them. The CDR3 sequence is 14 residues long. The CDR3: CASSLVAGNTEAFF. The DNA of the CDR3 is TGTGCCAGCAGCTTAGTGGCAGGGAACACTGAAGCTTTCTTT.

The chain couples TRBV5-6 to TRBJ1-1; unclear D gene. The CDR3 consists of 14 residues. Trimming took 1 base from V and 5 from J, leaving 12 bases between them. The germline V gene encodes CDR1 SGHDT and CDR2 YYEEEE. CDR3 loop: CASSLPLGYTEAFF. CDR3 in DNA: TGTGCCAGCAGCTTGCCTTTGGGTTATACTGAAGCTTTCTTT.

The chain links TRBV28 to TRBJ1-5; D might be TRBD1 (6 bases). Germline assignment: CDR1 MDHEN and CDR2 SYDVKM. Trimming removed 6 bases at V and 4 bases at J, with 10 bases between. The CDR3 sequence is 13 residues long. CDR3 region: CASRGTPNQPQHF. The DNA of the CDR3 is TGTGCCAGCAGGGGGACACCAAATCAGCCCCAGCATTTT.

A remark on this clone: The sample holds other DNA sequences that translate to the same CDR3. V gene TRBV5-1 combines with J gene TRBJ2-3; D may be TRBD2 (6 bases). The V gene lost 4 bases and the J gene lost 0 bases, with 12 bases spanning the gap. CDR3 size: 15 residues. Germline V gene data show CDR1 as SGHRS and CDR2 as YFSETQ. CDR3 nucleotides: TGCGCCAGCAGCCTAGGAGGGCCAAGCACAGATACGCAGTATTTT. Its protein product is CASSLGGPSTDTQYF. The variable domain in full, completed from reference TRBV5-1 and TRBJ2-3, reads KAGVTQTPRYLIKTRGQQVTLSCSPISGHRSVSWYQQTPGQGLQFLFEYFSETQRNKGNFPGRFSGRQFSNSRSEMNVSTLELGDSALYLCASSLGGPSTDTQYFGPGTRLTVL.

This clone has only one observation. The V and J genes are TRBV6-6 and TRBJ2-1; D remains unclear. Germline V CDR1 and CDR2: MNHNY, SVGAGI (reference sequence). The CDR3 sequence is 12 residues long. The ends were cut back, 2 bases at V and 6 bases at J, with 5 bases in the middle. CDR3 DNA: TGTGCCAGCAGTTACGCGAGCAATGAGCAGTTCTTC. Protein sequence: CASSYASNEQFF.

The chain uses TRBV18 and TRBJ2-7; D is possibly TRBD2 (6 bases). CDR3 length equals 16 residues. Germline CDR1 reads KGHSH; CDR2 reads LQKENI. Trimming removed 1 base from V and 5 bases from J, with 18 bases in between. The CDR3 spells CASSPLLGGRLDEQYF. CDR3 nucleotide sequence: TGTGCCAGCTCACCACTTCTGGGAGGCCGCCTTGACGAGCAGTACTTC. Drawing the rest from reference TRBV18 and TRBJ2-7, the complete variable domain is NAGVMQNPRHLVRRRGQEARLRCSPMKGHSHVYWYRQLPEEGLKFMVYLQKENIIDESGMPKERFSAEFPKEGPSILRIQQVVRGDSAAYFCASSPLLGGRLDEQYFGPGTRLTVT.

The genes are TRBV30 and TRBJ1-3; D might be TRBD1 (6 bases). CDR1 is GTSNPN and CDR2 is SVGIG in the germline V gene (reference sequence). Deletions cut 5 bases from V and 4 bases from J, with 15 bases between. The CDR3 covers 14 residues. The chain's CDR3 is CAWGWGAGGNTIYF. In nucleotides, the CDR3 is TGTGCCTGGGGCTGGGGGGCAGGCGGAAACACCATATATTTT.

V gene TRBV6-5 combines with J gene TRBJ2-5, with D perhaps matching TRBD1 or TRBD2 (6 bases each). In germline, CDR1 is MNHEY, CDR2 SVGAGI. Between the trimmed V and J ends, which lost 2 bases and 5 bases, there was a span of 9 bases. The CDR3 is 13 residues long. The CDR3 region is CASSYPGAETQYF. For the CDR3, the DNA is TGTGCCAGCAGTTACCCGGGGGCGGAGACCCAGTACTTC.

The CDR3 is CASSLGSDSNTGELFF. CDR3 nucleotides: TGTGCCAGCAGCTTAGGCTCGGATTCGAACACCGGGGAGCTGTTTTTT. The rearrangement uses TRBV11-3 and TRBJ2-2, with unresolved D. Trimming shortened V by 1 base and J by 0 bases, and 9 bases separated the two germline ends. There are 16 residues in the CDR3. Germline values: CDR1 SGHNT, CDR2 YENEEA.

This clone showed up just a few times. The chain uses TRBV10-3 and TRBJ2-7, with D possibly TRBD2 on 6 matching bases. Deletions cut 6 bases from V and 0 bases from J, with 9 bases between. This CDR3 contains 13 residues. Germline CDR1 is ENHRY and CDR2 is SYGVKD. DNA of the CDR3: TGTGCCATCAGGGAGGGCCTCTCCTACGAGCAGTACTTC. It codes for CAIREGLSYEQYF.

This CDR3 reads CASSAPRGGSNTGELFF. CDR3 DNA: TGTGCCAGCAGCGCCCCGAGGGGCGGGTCCAACACCGGGGAGCTGTTTTTT. The chain has TRBV9 and TRBJ2-2; the D gene could be TRBD1 or TRBD2 (5 bases each). Per the germline V gene, CDR1 is SGDLS and CDR2 is YYNGEE. V lost 3 bases and J 2 bases, leaving 17 bases between the germline ends. CDR3 length equals 17 residues.

This sequence joins TRBV6-1 and TRBJ1-5; D is unresolved. Germline-derived CDR1 and CDR2 are MNHNS and SASEGT. V was pared by 2 bases and J by 0 bases, with 11 bases between. The CDR3 sequence is 16 residues long. DNA for the CDR3: TGTGCCAGCAGTGAACGGTCGTCAACTAGCAATCAGCCCCAGCATTTT. Residues: CASSERSSTSNQPQHF.

V and J are TRBV18 and TRBJ2-3, with D perhaps assigned TRBD1 or TRBD2 (5 bases each). Trimming took off 2 bases at V and 7 bases at J, with 7 bases between the two ends. Germline V gene lookup returns CDR1 KGHSH and CDR2 LQKENI. CDR3 length: 12 amino acids. CDR3 in amino acids: CASSPWGNTQYF. The CDR3 DNA follows: TGTGCCAGCTCACCATGGGGGAATACGCAGTATTTT.

The chain carries TRBV11-1 and TRBJ1-2; possibly TRBD1 for D (5 bases). CDR3 length: 11 residues. Germline values: CDR1 SGHAT, CDR2 FQDESV (reference sequence). Trimming shortened V by 4 bases and J by 11 bases, and 11 bases separated the two germline ends. CDR3 in amino acids: CASSSSGGYTF. The DNA for the CDR3 is TGTGCCAGCAGCTCCAGTGGGGGTTACACCTTC.

The chain uses TRBV5-1 and TRBJ2-3; D gene ambiguous. This CDR3 is 17 amino acids long. Germline CDR1 reads SGHRS; CDR2 reads YFSETQ. V was cut by 1 base and J by 1 base, with 16 bases left in between. The CDR3 loop reads CASSLRAGPYRTDTQYF. The CDR3 region has the DNA TGCGCCAGCAGCTTGCGGGCCGGGCCCTACCGCACAGATACGCAGTATTTT.

The chain couples TRBV7-2 to TRBJ2-2; 8 bases align to TRBD1. The CDR3 spans 14 residues. V lost 8 bases, J lost 5 bases, and 7 bases stayed unmatched. Germline V gives CDR1 SGHTA, CDR2 FQGNSA. The CDR3 here is CASSSQGATGELFF. The CDR3 DNA reads as TGTGCCAGCTCGTCGCAGGGGGCGACCGGGGAGCTGTTTTTT.